These T cell receptor beta chains were read from a single sample in a study of post-analysis software for immune sequencing data. TCRdb processed the PCR reads anew with MiXCR; each CDR3 protein has one entry. The sample comprises approximately 460,000 distinct CDR3 sequences, nearly 45% of which are singletons, and about 12% rests with the top ten. The sequenced material came from blood. These receptor sequences come from a girl under 18 with multiple sclerosis. CDR3s include the opening cysteine and the closing phenylalanine or tryptophan. The D gene is left open where the match is weak. Expanded clones are given a class, and other clones once, few, many or no size at all.

CDR3: CATTSGTSYEQYF
DNA: TGTGCCACCACTTCTGGGACTAGTTACGAGCAGTACTTC
size: few
D: TRBD2
J: TRBJ2-7
V: TRBV24-1

CDR3: CASSDAGQFNQPQHF
DNA: TGTGCCAGCAGCGATGCGGGACAGTTCAATCAGCCCCAGCATTTT
size: .
D: TRBD1
J: TRBJ1-5
V: TRBV7-6

CDR3: CASSPRLADVIEQYF
DNA: TGTGCCAGCAGTCCTCGACTAGCGGACGTTATAGAGCAGTACTTC
size: .
D: TRBD2
J: TRBJ2-7
V: TRBV6-2/TRBV6-3

CDR3: CSARPDRDTQYF
DNA: TGCAGTGCGAGACCCGACAGGGATACGCAGTATTTT
size: .
D: .
J: TRBJ2-3
V: TRBV20-1

CDR3: CSALAAPQETQYF
DNA: TGCAGTGCTCTCGCGGCACCACAAGAGACCCAGTACTTC
size: few
D: .
J: TRBJ2-5
V: TRBV20-1

CDR3: CSVLSRYNEQFF
DNA: TGCAGCGTTCTTTCCAGGTACAATGAGCAGTTCTTC
size: .
D: .
J: TRBJ2-1
V: TRBV29-1

CDR3: CSAPIEGSYEQYF
DNA: TGCAGTGCCCCAATCGAGGGCTCCTACGAGCAGTACTTC
size: .
D: .
J: TRBJ2-7
V: TRBV20-1

CDR3: CASSLHGTGIQETQYF
DNA: TGTGCCAGCAGCTTACACGGGACGGGTATTCAAGAGACCCAGTACTTC
size: .
D: .
J: TRBJ2-5
V: TRBV7-2

CDR3: CSASYMGHNRNTEAFF
DNA: TGCAGTGCTAGTTACATGGGGCATAACCGAAACACTGAAGCTTTCTTT
size: few
D: .
J: TRBJ1-1
V: TRBV20-1

CDR3: CASSFPTGYYEQYF
DNA: TGTGCCAGCAGTTTCCCGACAGGTTACTACGAGCAGTACTTC
size: .
D: .
J: TRBJ2-7
V: TRBV28

CDR3: CASSYLSLNEQFF
DNA: TGTGCCAGCAGCTACCTCTCGTTGAATGAGCAGTTCTTC
size: few
D: .
J: TRBJ2-1
V: TRBV7-9

CDR3: CATRDGRTFYNEQFF
DNA: TGTGCCACCAGGGATGGACGGACCTTCTACAATGAGCAGTTCTTC
size: few
D: .
J: TRBJ2-1
V: TRBV24-1

CDR3: CASSEVPGLNTEAFF
DNA: TGTGCCAGCAGTGAAGTTCCGGGACTGAACACTGAAGCTTTCTTT
size: few
D: .
J: TRBJ1-1
V: TRBV25-1

CDR3: CTSSLIEKLFF
DNA: TGTACCAGCAGCTTAATCGAAAAACTGTTTTTT
size: .
D: .
J: TRBJ1-4
V: TRBV7-9

CDR3: CASSHMAGVREQYF
DNA: TGTGCCAGCAGCCACATGGCGGGAGTACGGGAGCAGTACTTC
size: .
D: TRBD2
J: TRBJ2-5
V: TRBV14

CDR3: CSAKGPPGSGSSYNGQFF
DNA: TGCAGTGCTAAGGGCCCCCCGGGGAGCGGGAGCTCCTACAATGGGCAGTTCTTC
size: .
D: TRBD2
J: TRBJ2-1
V: TRBV20-1

CDR3: CASSLTRQLNTEAFF
DNA: TGTGCCAGCAGCTTAACGAGACAGTTAAACACTGAAGCTTTCTTT
size: .
D: .
J: TRBJ1-1
V: TRBV7-3

CDR3: CSAKSPLIEQFF
DNA: TGCAGTGCTAAAAGCCCACTTATTGAGCAGTTCTTC
size: .
D: .
J: TRBJ2-1
V: TRBV20-1

CDR3: CASSPGPRSNEQFF
DNA: TGTGCCAGCAGTCCGGGCCCCCGGAGCAATGAGCAGTTCTTC
size: .
D: .
J: TRBJ2-1
V: TRBV28

CDR3: CSVDDIPSVIGNEQFF
DNA: TGCAGCGTTGATGACATACCCTCAGTGATCGGTAATGAGCAGTTCTTC
size: .
D: .
J: TRBJ2-1
V: TRBV29-1

CDR3: CSVKTSGGSYNEQFF
DNA: TGCAGCGTTAAGACTAGCGGGGGCTCCTACAATGAGCAGTTCTTC
size: few
D: TRBD2
J: TRBJ2-1
V: TRBV29-1

CDR3: CASSLGNIGGYEQYF
DNA: TGTGCCAGCAGCTTAGGAAACATCGGGGGATACGAGCAGTACTTC
size: .
D: .
J: TRBJ2-7
V: TRBV7-2

CDR3: CASSYSGRGRAAYEQFF
DNA: TGTGCCAGCAGTTACTCAGGGCGGGGCAGGGCCGCCTACGAGCAGTTCTTC
size: .
D: .
J: TRBJ2-1
V: TRBV6-5

CDR3: CASSNRQGGHEQYF
DNA: TGTGCCAGCAGCAATAGACAGGGTGGTCACGAGCAGTACTTC
size: .
D: TRBD1
J: TRBJ2-7
V: TRBV11-1

CDR3: CASSLGQGPGKHYGYTF
DNA: TGTGCCAGCAGCTTAGGTCAAGGGCCAGGGAAACACTATGGCTACACCTTC
size: .
D: .
J: TRBJ1-2
V: TRBV7-2

CDR3: CSASQENRAYEQYF
DNA: TGCAGTGCTTCCCAGGAAAACCGTGCCTACGAGCAGTACTTC
size: few
D: .
J: TRBJ2-7
V: TRBV20-1

CDR3: CASSFVRRRSSTDTQYF
DNA: TGTGCCAGCAGTTTCGTCAGGAGGAGGTCTAGCACAGATACGCAGTATTTT
size: .
D: .
J: TRBJ2-3
V: TRBV28

CDR3: CSARQGGQSQHF
DNA: TGCAGTGCTAGACAGGGGGGACAGTCCCAGCATTTT
size: once
D: TRBD1
J: TRBJ1-5
V: TRBV20-1

CDR3: CASSPTGQARQPQHF
DNA: TGCGCCAGCAGCCCCACGGGACAGGCACGCCAGCCCCAGCATTTT
size: .
D: TRBD1
J: TRBJ1-5
V: TRBV5-1

CDR3: CASSVEIWREGTDTQYF
DNA: TGTGCCAGCAGCGTAGAAATCTGGCGGGAGGGCACAGATACGCAGTATTTT
size: .
D: TRBD2
J: TRBJ2-3
V: TRBV9

CDR3: CASMSGRVTEAFF
DNA: TGTGCCAGCATGAGTGGAAGGGTCACTGAAGCTTTCTTT
size: .
D: .
J: TRBJ1-1
V: TRBV12-3/TRBV12-4

CDR3: CSAYTGGAGSSPLHF
DNA: TGCAGTGCTTACACAGGGGGCGCGGGGAGCTCACCCCTCCACTTT
size: .
D: TRBD1
J: TRBJ1-6
V: TRBV20-1

CDR3: CASSLYHSAGTGRQETQYF
DNA: TGTGCCAGCAGCTTATACCATTCGGCCGGGACAGGGAGGCAAGAGACCCAGTACTTC
size: .
D: TRBD1
J: TRBJ2-5
V: TRBV7-3

CDR3: CSAGRVPRGQPNTEAFF
DNA: TGCAGCGCTGGACGTGTCCCGCGAGGACAGCCGAACACTGAAGCTTTCTTT
size: .
D: .
J: TRBJ1-1
V: TRBV29-1

CDR3: CSVEDRLNEKLFF
DNA: TGCAGCGTTGAAGATCGGCTTAATGAAAAACTGTTTTTT
size: .
D: .
J: TRBJ1-4
V: TRBV29-1

CDR3: CASSTTGANVLTF
DNA: TGTGCCAGCAGCACCACAGGGGCCAACGTCCTGACTTTC
size: .
D: .
J: TRBJ2-6
V: TRBV5-5

CDR3: CASSLGTGGSTDTQYF
DNA: TGTGCCAGCAGTTTAGGGACAGGGGGTAGCACAGATACGCAGTATTTT
size: .
D: TRBD1
J: TRBJ2-3
V: TRBV12-3/TRBV12-4

CDR3: CASSPDGQLNYGYTF
DNA: TGCGCCAGCAGCCCGGACGGACAGTTAAACTATGGCTACACCTTC
size: few
D: .
J: TRBJ1-2
V: TRBV5-1

CDR3: CASRGGLAFEQFF
DNA: TGTGCCAGCAGGGGGGGACTAGCTTTTGAGCAGTTCTTC
size: .
D: TRBD2
J: TRBJ2-1
V: TRBV6-2/TRBV6-3

CDR3: CASSYQVGITEAFF
DNA: TGTGCCAGCAGTTACCAAGTAGGGATCACTGAAGCTTTCTTT
size: once
D: .
J: TRBJ1-1
V: TRBV6-6

CDR3: CASSLGPFKMNTEAFF
DNA: TGTGCCAGCAGTTTAGGTCCCTTTAAAATGAACACTGAAGCTTTCTTT
size: .
D: .
J: TRBJ1-1
V: TRBV12-3/TRBV12-4

CDR3: CASSQDPGGNEQYF
DNA: TGCGCCAGCAGCCAAGATCCGGGGGGCAACGAGCAGTACTTC
size: few
D: .
J: TRBJ2-7
V: TRBV4-1

CDR3: CASSFGNSADTQYF
DNA: TGTGCCAGCAGTTTTGGGAACAGCGCAGATACGCAGTATTTT
size: .
D: .
J: TRBJ2-3
V: TRBV12-3/TRBV12-4

CDR3: CASSYRARETQYF
DNA: TGTGCCAGCAGTTACAGGGCTCGAGAGACCCAGTACTTC
size: .
D: .
J: TRBJ2-5
V: TRBV28

CDR3: CASSLFGGGQHF
DNA: TGTGCCAGCAGCTTATTCGGGGGCGGCCAGCATTTT
size: .
D: .
J: TRBJ1-5
V: TRBV7-9

CDR3: CASSLGRGRGMTETQYF
DNA: TGTGCCAGCAGCCTCGGCCGCGGGAGGGGTATGACAGAGACCCAGTACTTC
size: .
D: TRBD2
J: TRBJ2-5
V: TRBV14

CDR3: CSARGDRVTASTDAQYF
DNA: TGCAGTGCTAGGGGGGACAGGGTGACTGCTAGCACAGATGCGCAGTATTTT
size: .
D: TRBD1
J: TRBJ2-3
V: TRBV20-1

CDR3: CASSLLQGAAYEQYF
DNA: TGTGCCAGCAGCCTCCTGCAAGGGGCAGCCTACGAGCAGTACTTC
size: few
D: .
J: TRBJ2-7
V: TRBV12-3/TRBV12-4

CDR3: CASSFSRDKTQYF
DNA: TGTGCCAGCAGTTTTTCGAGGGACAAAACCCAGTACTTC
size: .
D: .
J: TRBJ2-5
V: TRBV27

CDR3: CASSYGRGLTDTQYF
DNA: TGTGCCAGCAGTTACGGCAGGGGCCTCACAGATACGCAGTATTTT
size: few
D: .
J: TRBJ2-3
V: TRBV6-5